The present T cell receptor (beta chain) was sequenced within a study of chemoradiotherapy in HPV16-positive cancers. Across the study: Candidate HPV-specific T-cell clones and common TCR motifs came from functional assays in two HPV16-positive patients. General study findings and limits: Candidate HPV-specific clones and E7-related TCR motifs grew in tumor during treatment. HPV-responsive T-cell expansion during chemoradiotherapy was linked to improved recurrence-free survival in HPV16-positive patients.

The protocol was immunoSEQ multiplex PCR, while the TCRdb copy is restricted to in-frame clones and leaves out a portion. Here the sample spans about 68,000 clones, around nine tenths being singletons. The CDR3 has 14 amino acids. Trimming left V 4 bases short and J 4 bases short, with 14 bases between. From germline, CDR1 is LNHDA and CDR2 SQIVND (reference sequence). A word on this clone: Its specificity is not known.

J is TRBJ2-7 and V is TRBV19; D possibly corresponds to TRBD1 (6 bases). The material sequenced was blood, taken from a patient who underwent chemoradiotherapy. The TCR sequence derives from a human donor with HPV-associated anogenital cancer. This chain's CDR3 is CASSNRALGYEQYF. The CDR3 DNA follows: TGTGCCAGTAGTAACAGGGCCTTAGGATACGAGCAGTACTTC.